These 26 T cell receptor beta chains share one sample of origin, sequenced in a study of blood T cells in healthy people across ages. Sample-barcoded 5' priming and a J-beta primer mix drove a second PCR of 7 to 11 cycles. MiXCR, run by TCRdb on the 5' RACE reads, gives a single entry per CDR3 protein. Here the sample spans about 1 million distinct CDR3 sequences, around 43% being singletons. Sequenced material: blood. These TCRs come from a woman aged 60-75 years in good health.

This clonotype was seen only a few times. V gene TRBV12-3 or TRBV12-4 combines with J gene TRBJ2-5, with D maybe TRBD2 (6 bases). The germline V and J ends were trimmed by 6 bases and 5 bases, with 16 bases remaining between them. The CDR3 runs to 14 residues. The CDR3: CASSPEPAGETQYF. The CDR3, as DNA: TGTGCCAGCAGCCCGGAACCGGCGGGGGAGACCCAGTACTTC.

The J gene is TRBJ2-2, the V gene TRBV28; D uncertain. CDR3 length: 13 amino acids. Per germline, CDR1 MDHEN and CDR2 SYDVKM. Trimming cost V 5 bases and J 4 bases, with 8 bases left between them. CDR3 sequence reads: CASSPDPTGELFF. CDR3 in DNA: TGTGCCAGCAGTCCCGACCCCACCGGGGAGCTGTTTTTT.

The chain joins TRBV28 to TRBJ2-1, with TRBD2 matching over 8 bases. Germline CDR1 reads MDHEN; CDR2 reads SYDVKM. The CDR3 consists of 19 residues. Losses at the gene ends were 5 bases for V and 7 bases for J; bases not matched to a gene: 22. CDR3 protein: CASSLIGLAGVGGPNEQFF. The CDR3 DNA is TGTGCCAGCAGTCTAATTGGACTAGCTGGAGTAGGGGGGCCTAATGAGCAGTTCTTC.

In its sample, this clonotype was seen a few times. The rearrangement uses TRBV27 and TRBJ2-7, with a weak D call TRBD1 (7 bases). V was shortened by 5 bases and J by 6 bases, with 11 bases between the two germline ends. Germline V gives CDR1 MNHEY, CDR2 SMNVEV (reference sequence). CDR3 size: 12 residues. For the CDR3, the DNA is TGTGCCAGCAGTGGAGGGGGCAGCGAGCAGTACTTC. Its translation: CASSGGGSEQYF.

The chain employs TRBV6-6 and TRBJ1-2; a weak D match, TRBD1 (6 bases). The germline V and J ends were trimmed by 3 bases and 0 bases, with 11 bases remaining between them. CDR1 and CDR2 (germline): MNHNY, SVGAGI (reference sequence). This CDR3 is built from 15 residues. The CDR3 DNA follows: TGTGCCAGCAGTTATAGGGGGGCCCCTAACTATGGCTACACCTTC. Translation gives CASSYRGAPNYGYTF.

This clonotype was seen a few times. The V gene is TRBV6-5, the J gene TRBJ2-3; D might be TRBD1 (6 bases). CDR1 is MNHEY, CDR2 SVGAGI, per germline. V lost 5 bases and J 3 bases, leaving 9 bases between the germline ends. The CDR3 is 13 residues long. The CDR3: CASSRTETDTQYF. CDR3 nucleotides: TGTGCCAGCAGTAGGACAGAAACAGATACGCAGTATTTT.

This clonotype was counted between two and nine times. The rearrangement uses TRBV24-1 and TRBJ2-1; 7 bases agree with TRBD2. The V gene end was trimmed by 9 bases and the J gene end by 7 bases; junction bases not matched to a gene: 11. CDR3 size: 14 residues. From germline, CDR1 is KGHDR and CDR2 SFDVKD. Here the CDR3 DNA reads TGTGCCACCGCCGTGGGAGGGCCCATGAATGAGCAGTTCTTC. This codes for CATAVGGPMNEQFF.

In its sample, this clonotype was seen a few times. This chain links TRBV29-1 with TRBJ2-1; 7 bases line up with TRBD1. The germline gives CDR1 SQVTM, CDR2 ANQGSEA. V was clipped by 7 bases and J by 4 bases; unmatched bases: 4. The CDR3 is 12 amino acids. The CDR3 nucleotides read TGCAGCGCCCAGGGGGTATACAATGAGCAGTTCTTC. Protein product: CSAQGVYNEQFF.

The rearrangement links TRBV2 to TRBJ2-3; D might be TRBD1 (5 bases). The V and J ends lost 5 bases and 3 bases respectively, with 15 bases between them. The CDR3 runs to 15 residues. From germline, CDR1 is SNHLY and CDR2 FYNNEI. CDR3 amino acids: CASSQGGAGTDTQYF. The CDR3 nucleotides read TGTGCCAGCAGTCAGGGCGGAGCAGGTACAGATACGCAGTATTTT.

This clonotype was detected only once. The gene calls are TRBV5-1 and TRBJ2-3; 7 nucleotides align to TRBD1. Trimming took 2 bases from V and 2 from J; bases not matched to a gene: 5. Germline-derived CDR1 and CDR2 are SGHRS and YFSETQ. This CDR3 has 15 residues. The CDR3 loop reads CASSFRDRATDTQYF. The CDR3 nucleotides read TGCGCCAGCAGCTTCCGGGACAGAGCCACAGATACGCAGTATTTT.

The chain uses TRBV25-1 and TRBJ1-5, with no clear D. CDR1 is MGHDK, CDR2 SYGVNS, per germline. The V end was cut by 9 bases, the J end by 6 bases, with 15 bases between. The CDR3 has 13 amino acids. CDR3 sequence (DNA): TGTGCCAGGGGGTTGGCGTACTGTCAGCCCCAGCATTTT. The encoded protein is CARGLAYCQPQHF.

The rearrangement links TRBV29-1 to TRBJ1-4; TRBD1 matches at 7 bases. V shed 7 bases and J 3 bases; nucleotides not matched to a gene: 5. Looked up from germline, CDR1 is SQVTM and CDR2 is ANQGSEA. The CDR3 contains 13 residues. This CDR3 reads CSGRDSPNEKLFF. CDR3 sequence (DNA): TGCAGCGGAAGGGACAGCCCTAATGAAAAACTGTTTTTT.

CDR3 sequence (DNA): TGCGCCAGCAGGCCGGACAGGGAAAACCTAGCCAAAAACATTCAGTACTTC. Its translation is CASRPDRENLAKNIQYF. J is TRBJ2-4 and V is TRBV5-1; 8 bases agree with TRBD1. Trimming cost V 5 bases and J 0 bases; bases outside gene matches: 10. Germline V lookup: CDR1 SGHRS, CDR2 YFSETQ. This CDR3 comprises 17 residues.

This clonotype has at least ten counts. This chain connects TRBV12-3 or TRBV12-4 to TRBJ1-2; D call uncertain. The CDR3 has 13 residues. Deletions cut 1 base from V and 4 bases from J, with 7 bases between. CDR3 loop: CASSLEQLYGYTF. The CDR3 DNA is TGTGCCAGCAGTTTAGAACAGCTCTATGGCTACACCTTC.

The gene calls are TRBV29-1 and TRBJ2-5; possibly TRBD2 for D (6 bases). Germline V lookup: CDR1 SQVTM, CDR2 ANQGSEA. The CDR3 totals 15 residues. Trimming left V 3 bases short and J 4 bases short, with 18 bases between. Here the CDR3 reads CSVDSHLRRGETQYF. The CDR3 nucleotides are TGCAGCGTTGACTCACACCTCAGGAGGGGAGAGACCCAGTACTTC.

This clonotype was counted a single time. Possible read error: a much larger clone is one base away. V and J are TRBV5-8 and TRBJ2-3; D not resolved. The V end was cut by 0 bases, the J end by 14 bases, with 4 bases between. Germline CDR1 is SGHTS and CDR2 is YDEGEE. This CDR3 comprises 9 residues. The CDR3 sequence: CASSLALYF. The CDR3 coding sequence is TGTGCCAGCAGCTTGGCTCTGTATTTT.

This clonotype was detected a few times. The V and J genes are TRBV12-3 or TRBV12-4 and TRBJ1-5; 8 nucleotides align to TRBD1. This CDR3 spans 16 amino acids. J gave up 3 bases and V 2 bases, and 6 bases lay outside the gene matches. CDR3 in DNA: TGTGCCAGCAGTTTAATCACAGGGGGGGACAATCAGCCCCAGCATTTT. It encodes CASSLITGGDNQPQHF.

This clonotype turned up a few times. The rearrangement links TRBV4-2 to TRBJ2-5; TRBD2 matches at 9 bases. V dropped 4 bases and J dropped 5; count of bases not matched to a gene: 5. Germline values: CDR1 LGHNA, CDR2 YNFKEQ. This CDR3 region has 14 residues. CDR3 region: CASSLGLAKETQYF. The CDR3, as DNA: TGTGCCAGCAGCCTGGGACTAGCTAAGGAGACCCAGTACTTC.

The chain employs TRBV10-3 and TRBJ2-5; 8 nucleotides line up with TRBD1. V lost 4 bases to trimming and J lost 2 bases; unmatched junction nucleotides: 6. Germline V CDR1 and CDR2: ENHRY, SYGVKD. The CDR3 consists of 15 residues. The CDR3 nucleotides are TGTGCCATCAGTGTGGCAGGGGGCGCACAAGAGACCCAGTACTTC. Translating it yields CAISVAGGAQETQYF.

This clonotype was seen a handful of times. This chain connects TRBV9 to TRBJ1-2; TRBD1 is a possible D gene (5 bases). Germline CDR1 reads SGDLS; CDR2 reads YYNGEE. Trimming took off 1 base at V and 2 bases at J, with 12 bases between the two ends. This CDR3 is built from 15 residues. CDR3 protein: CASSVNGAGNYGYTF. CDR3 in DNA: TGTGCCAGCAGCGTAAACGGGGCAGGAAACTATGGCTACACCTTC.

As regards this clonotype: At one boundary the junction diverges from the germline segment, which might be a read error. The chain carries TRBV13 and TRBJ2-7; the D gene is possibly TRBD1 (5 bases). The CDR3 length is 14 residues. CDR1 PRHDT and CDR2 FYEKMQ come from the germline V gene (reference sequence). This CDR3 is CAGSSRVSSYEQYF. The CDR3 nucleotides are TGTGCCGGCAGCTCCAGGGTAAGCTCCTACGAGCAGTACTTC. Filled out from reference TRBV13 and TRBJ2-7, the complete variable domain reads AAGVIQSPRHLIKEKRETATLKCYPIPRHDTVYWYQQGPGQDPQFLISFYEKMQSDKGSIPDRFSAQQFSDYHSELNMSSLELGDSALYFCAGSSRVSSYEQYFGPGTRLTVT.

The rearrangement joins TRBV7-2 to TRBJ1-1; D remains ambiguous. Per germline, CDR1 SGHTA and CDR2 FQGNSA. CDR3 size: 14 residues. Trimming took off 5 bases at V and 1 base at J, with 11 bases between the two ends. CDR3 protein: CASSAGPENTEAFF. DNA for the CDR3: TGTGCCAGCAGCGCCGGACCGGAGAACACTGAAGCTTTCTTT.

This sequence joins TRBV7-8 and TRBJ2-1; TRBD2 is a possible D gene (5 bases). CDR3 length: 13 amino acids. V lost 6 bases, J lost 10 bases, and 16 bases lay in between. The germline V gene encodes CDR1 SGHVS and CDR2 FQNEAQ. CDR3: CASSFPSGGEQFF. DNA of the CDR3: TGTGCCAGCAGTTTTCCCAGCGGTGGAGAGCAGTTCTTC.

The V and J genes are TRBV6-6 and TRBJ2-5; no reliable D call. Gene TRBJ2-7 matches the end of the DNA better, so the J call may be wrong. Germline CDR1 is MNHNY and CDR2 is SVGAGI (reference sequence). This CDR3 region has 14 residues. The CDR3 bases are TGTGCCAGCAGACCGGGCCCATTACCCCCCGAGCAGTACTTC. It specifies CASRPGPLPPEQYF.

J is TRBJ2-1 and V is TRBV13; weak D call: TRBD2 (6 bases). The CDR3 is 11 amino acids. The ends were cut back, 4 bases at V and 8 bases at J, with 6 bases in the middle. Germline CDR1 is PRHDT and CDR2 is FYEKMQ (reference sequence). CDR3 residues: CASSSSDEQFF. For the CDR3, the DNA is TGTGCCAGCAGCTCTAGCGATGAGCAGTTCTTC.

This clonotype was seen a handful of times. The chain couples TRBV27 to TRBJ2-1; D ambiguous. The germline CDR1 and CDR2 sequences are MNHEY and SMNVEV (reference sequence). V gave up 5 bases and J gave up 8 bases, with 13 bases separating them. The CDR3 spans 13 residues. CDR3 residues: CASSLRTEHEQFF. CDR3 in DNA: TGTGCCAGCAGTCTGAGGACGGAACATGAGCAGTTCTTC.